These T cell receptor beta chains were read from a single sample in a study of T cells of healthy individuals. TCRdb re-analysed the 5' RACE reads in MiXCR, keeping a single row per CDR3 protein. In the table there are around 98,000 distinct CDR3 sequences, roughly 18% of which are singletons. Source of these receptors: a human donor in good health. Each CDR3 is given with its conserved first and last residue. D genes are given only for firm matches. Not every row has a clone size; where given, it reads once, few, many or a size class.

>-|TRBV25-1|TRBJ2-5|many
CASSESLAGETQYF
TGTGCCAGCAGTGAATCCCTTGCGGGGGAGACCCAGTACTTC
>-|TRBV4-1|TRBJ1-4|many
CASQRGVGEKLFF
TGCGCTAGCCAGAGGGGGGTTGGTGAAAAACTGTTTTTT
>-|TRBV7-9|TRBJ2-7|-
CASSLGRYEQYF
TGTGCCAGCAGCTTAGGTCGCTACGAGCAGTACTTC
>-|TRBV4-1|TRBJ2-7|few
CASSQGAGRSYEQYF
TGCGCCAGCAGCCAAGGGGCCGGGAGATCCTACGAGCAGTACTTC
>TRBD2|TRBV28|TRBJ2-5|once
CASSPTKATSGETQYF
TGTGCCAGCAGTCCGACAAAAGCGACTAGCGGAGAGACCCAGTACTTC
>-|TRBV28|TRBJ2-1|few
CASSPGQWAFF
TGTGCCAGCAGTCCCGGACAGTGGGCGTTCTTC
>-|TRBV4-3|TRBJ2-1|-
CASSQIPGMSFHEQFF
TGCGCCAGCAGCCAGATACCGGGAATGTCGTTTCATGAGCAGTTCTTC
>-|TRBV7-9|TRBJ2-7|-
CASIKSVGNSYEQYF
TGTGCCAGCATTAAATCGGTGGGGAATTCCTACGAGCAGTACTTC
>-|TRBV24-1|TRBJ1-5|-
CATSDSRLGGQNQPQHF
TGTGCCACCAGTGATTCGAGGCTAGGGGGGCAGAATCAGCCCCAGCATTTT
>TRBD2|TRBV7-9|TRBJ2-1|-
CASSSATSSEQFF
TGTGCCAGCAGCTCCGCGACTAGCAGTGAGCAGTTCTTC
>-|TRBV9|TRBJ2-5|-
CASGFGDRQETQYF
TGTGCCAGTGGGTTTGGTGACCGACAAGAGACCCAGTACTTC
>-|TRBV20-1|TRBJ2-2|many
CSARDFDYTGELFF
TGCAGTGCTAGAGATTTCGACTACACCGGGGAGCTGTTTTTT
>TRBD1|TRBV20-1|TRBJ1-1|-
CSARDKGAGTEAFF
TGCAGTGCTAGAGATAAGGGGGCAGGGACTGAAGCTTTCTTT
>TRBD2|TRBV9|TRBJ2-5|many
CASSSTTTSGGETQYF
TGTGCCAGCAGCTCCACGACGACTAGCGGGGGAGAGACCCAGTACTTC
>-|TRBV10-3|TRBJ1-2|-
CAISEGDYGYTF
TGTGCCATCAGTGAGGGGGACTATGGCTACACCTTC
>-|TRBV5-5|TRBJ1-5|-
CASSLRVPSNQPQHF
TGTGCCAGCAGCTTAAGAGTTCCGAGCAATCAGCCCCAGCATTTT
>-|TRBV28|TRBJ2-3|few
CASRTRISSTDTQYF
TGTGCCAGCAGAACACGGATCTCTAGCACAGATACGCAGTATTTT
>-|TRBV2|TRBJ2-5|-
CASSELGPQGETQYF
TGTGCCAGCAGTGAATTGGGACCCCAAGGGGAGACCCAGTACTTC
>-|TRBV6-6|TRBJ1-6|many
CASSYSGRDSPLHF
TGTGCCAGCAGTTACTCAGGGCGGGATTCACCCCTCCACTTT
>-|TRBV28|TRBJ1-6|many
CASSSPPGRNSPLHF
TGTGCCAGCAGTTCCCCGCCAGGGAGAAATTCACCCCTCCACTTT
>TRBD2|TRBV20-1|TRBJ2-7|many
CSATSGELPKQYF
TGCAGTGCCACTAGCGGGGAGCTCCCGAAGCAGTACTTC
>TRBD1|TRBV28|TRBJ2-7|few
CASSSIQGAEQYF
TGTGCCAGCAGTTCGATACAGGGGGCCGAGCAGTACTTC
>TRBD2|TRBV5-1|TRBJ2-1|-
CASTSESSYNEQFF
TGCGCCAGTACTAGCGAGAGCTCCTACAATGAGCAGTTCTTC
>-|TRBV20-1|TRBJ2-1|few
CSAQRVGGFYNEQFF
TGCAGTGCCCAAAGGGTGGGAGGCTTCTACAATGAGCAGTTCTTC
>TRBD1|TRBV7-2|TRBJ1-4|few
CASSHFDRVEKKLFF
TGTGCCAGCAGCCACTTCGACAGGGTAGAGAAAAAACTGTTTTTT
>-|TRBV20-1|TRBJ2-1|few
CSAPIGERNEQFF
TGCAGTGCGCCTATCGGGGAAAGGAATGAGCAGTTCTTC
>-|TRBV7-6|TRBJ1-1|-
CASSPRAPTEAFF
TGTGCCAGCAGCCCCCGGGCGCCCACTGAAGCTTTCTTT
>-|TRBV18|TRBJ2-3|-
CASSSLTSTDTQYF
TGTGCCAGCTCATCACTGACGAGCACAGATACGCAGTATTTT
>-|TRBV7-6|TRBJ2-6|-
CASSLAGSGANVLTF
TGTGCCAGCAGCTTAGCGGGGTCTGGGGCCAACGTCCTGACTTTC
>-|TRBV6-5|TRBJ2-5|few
CASSALKFQETQYF
TGTGCCAGCAGTGCCCTTAAGTTCCAAGAGACCCAGTACTTC
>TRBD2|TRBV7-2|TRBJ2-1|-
CASSLEGATSGEQFF
TGTGCCAGCAGCTTAGAAGGGGCGACTAGCGGTGAGCAGTTCTTC
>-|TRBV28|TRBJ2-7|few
CASSLLQGRYEQYF
TGTGCCAGCAGTTTATTGCAGGGGAGGTACGAGCAGTACTTC
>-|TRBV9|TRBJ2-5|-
CASSALLEGLETQYF
TGTGCCAGCAGCGCCCTACTAGAGGGATTGGAGACCCAGTACTTC
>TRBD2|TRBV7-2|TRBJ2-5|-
CASSYQLAGQETQYF
TGTGCCAGCAGCTACCAGTTAGCGGGGCAAGAGACCCAGTACTTC
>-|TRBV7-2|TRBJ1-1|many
CASSSLAAGWNTEAFF
TGTGCCAGCAGCTCCCTAGCGGCAGGGTGGAACACTGAAGCTTTCTTT
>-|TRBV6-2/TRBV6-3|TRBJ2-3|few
CASSPLMMSDTQYF
TGTGCCAGCAGCCCCCTTATGATGTCAGATACGCAGTATTTT
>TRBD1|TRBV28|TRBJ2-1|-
CASSLPSGQGGYNEQFF
TGTGCCAGCAGTTTACCCTCCGGACAGGGCGGATACAATGAGCAGTTCTTC
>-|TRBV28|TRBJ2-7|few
CASSPHLGDSYEQYF
TGTGCCAGCAGTCCCCATCTCGGCGACTCCTACGAGCAGTACTTC
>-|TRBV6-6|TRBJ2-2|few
CASSKDSIFTGELFF
TGTGCCAGCAGTAAGGACTCTATATTCACCGGGGAGCTGTTTTTT
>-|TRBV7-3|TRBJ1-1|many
CASSPEGGWGTEAFF
TGTGCCAGCAGCCCCGAGGGGGGGTGGGGCACTGAAGCTTTCTTT